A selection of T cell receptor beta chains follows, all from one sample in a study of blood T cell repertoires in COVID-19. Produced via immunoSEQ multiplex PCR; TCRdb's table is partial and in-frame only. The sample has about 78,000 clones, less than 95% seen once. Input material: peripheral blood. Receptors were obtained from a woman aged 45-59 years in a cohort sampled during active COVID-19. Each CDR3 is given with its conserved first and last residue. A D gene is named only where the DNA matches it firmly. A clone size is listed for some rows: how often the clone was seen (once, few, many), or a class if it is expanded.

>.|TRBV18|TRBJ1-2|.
TGTGCCAGCTCCGTATCAGGACAGCAGGGCTACACCTTC
CASSVSGQQGYTF
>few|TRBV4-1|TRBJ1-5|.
TGCGCCAGCAGCCGAGACAGGTTAAATCAGCCCCAGCATTTT
CASSRDRLNQPQHF
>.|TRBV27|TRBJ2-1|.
TGTGCCAGCAGTCCCCGGGAACCTCTGTACAATGAGCAGTTCTTC
CASSPREPLYNEQFF
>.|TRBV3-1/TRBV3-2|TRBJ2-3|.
TGTGCCAGCAGCCCGACAGTTAGCACAGATACGCAGTATTTT
CASSPTVSTDTQYF
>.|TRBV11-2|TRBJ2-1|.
TGTGCCAGCAGCTTGAGCGGAGGGTCCCACAATGAGCAGTTCTTC
CASSLSGGSHNEQFF
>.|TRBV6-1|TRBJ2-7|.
TGTGCCAGCAGTGAACAGGGGACCTCCTACGAGCAGTACTTC
CASSEQGTSYEQYF
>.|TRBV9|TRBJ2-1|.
TGTGCCAGCAGCGTAGAGAGGAAGCAGCAGGGTCTCTACAATGAGCAGTTCTTC
CASSVERKQQGLYNEQFF
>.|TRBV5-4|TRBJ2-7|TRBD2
TGTGCCAGCAGCTTGGCGGGAGGGCCCTACGAGCAGTACTTC
CASSLAGGPYEQYF
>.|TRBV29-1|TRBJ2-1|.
TGCAGCGTTACCCACCCCGGGATAACAGCGCGCAATGAGCAGTTCTTC
CSVTHPGITARNEQFF
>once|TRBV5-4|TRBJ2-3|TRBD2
TGTGCCAGCAGTCGGTTGGGAGGGGGCACAGATACGCAGTATTTT
CASSRLGGGTDTQYF
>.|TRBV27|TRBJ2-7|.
TGTGCCAGCAGTTTATCGACAGGAAACTCCTACGAGCAGTACTTC
CASSLSTGNSYEQYF